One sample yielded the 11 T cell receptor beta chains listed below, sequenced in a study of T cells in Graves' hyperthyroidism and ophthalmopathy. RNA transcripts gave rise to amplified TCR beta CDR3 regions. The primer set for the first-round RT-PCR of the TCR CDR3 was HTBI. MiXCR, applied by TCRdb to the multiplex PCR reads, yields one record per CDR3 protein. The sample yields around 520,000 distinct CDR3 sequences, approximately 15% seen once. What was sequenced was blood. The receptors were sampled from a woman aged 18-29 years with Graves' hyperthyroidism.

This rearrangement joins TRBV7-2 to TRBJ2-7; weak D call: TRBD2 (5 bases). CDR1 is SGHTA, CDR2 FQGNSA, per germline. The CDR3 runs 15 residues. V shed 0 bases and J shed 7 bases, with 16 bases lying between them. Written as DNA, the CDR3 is TGTGCCAGCAGCTTAGCGGGCGGAGAGAGAGGGGAGCAGTACTTC. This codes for CASSLAGGERGEQYF. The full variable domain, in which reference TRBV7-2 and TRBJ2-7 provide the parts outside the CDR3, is GAGVSQSPSNKVTEKGKDVELRCDPISGHTALYWYRQSLGQGLEFLIYFQGNSAPDKSGLPSDRFSAERTGGSVSTLTIQRTQQEDSAVYLCASSLAGGERGEQYFGPGTRLTVT.

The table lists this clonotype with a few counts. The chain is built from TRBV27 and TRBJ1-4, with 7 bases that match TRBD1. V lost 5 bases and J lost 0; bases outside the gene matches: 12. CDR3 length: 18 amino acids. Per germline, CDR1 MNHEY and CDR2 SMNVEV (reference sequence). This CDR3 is CASSPKNRGGATNEKLFF. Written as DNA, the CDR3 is TGTGCCAGCAGTCCTAAAAACAGGGGCGGCGCAACTAATGAAAAACTGTTTTTT.

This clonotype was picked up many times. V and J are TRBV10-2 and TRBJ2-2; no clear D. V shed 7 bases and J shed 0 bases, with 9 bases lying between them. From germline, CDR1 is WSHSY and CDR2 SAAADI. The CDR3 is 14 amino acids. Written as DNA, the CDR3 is TGCGCCAGCAAAGTCAACCCGAACACCGGGGAGCTGTTTTTT. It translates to CASKVNPNTGELFF.

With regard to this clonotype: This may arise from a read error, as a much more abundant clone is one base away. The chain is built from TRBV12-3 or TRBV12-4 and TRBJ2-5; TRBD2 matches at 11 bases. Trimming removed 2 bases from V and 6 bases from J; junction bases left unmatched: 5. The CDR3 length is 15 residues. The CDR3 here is CASSLTSGSFKTQYF. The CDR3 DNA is TGTGCCAGCAGTTTAACTAGCGGGAGTTTCAAGACCCAGTACTTC.

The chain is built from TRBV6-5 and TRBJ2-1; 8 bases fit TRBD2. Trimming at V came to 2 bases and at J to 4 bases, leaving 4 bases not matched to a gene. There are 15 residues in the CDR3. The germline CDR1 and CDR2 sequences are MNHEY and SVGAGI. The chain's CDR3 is CASSYEGLGYNEQFF. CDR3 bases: TGTGCCAGCAGTTACGAGGGACTAGGGTACAATGAGCAGTTCTTC.

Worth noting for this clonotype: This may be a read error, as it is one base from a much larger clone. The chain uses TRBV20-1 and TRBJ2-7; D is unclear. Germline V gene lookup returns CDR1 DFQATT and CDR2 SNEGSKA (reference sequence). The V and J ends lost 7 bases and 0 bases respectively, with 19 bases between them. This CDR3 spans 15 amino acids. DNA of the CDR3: TGCAGTGATGGATCTAGGTTTAGAAGCTCCTACGAGCAGTACTTC. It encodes CSDGSRFRSSYEQYF.

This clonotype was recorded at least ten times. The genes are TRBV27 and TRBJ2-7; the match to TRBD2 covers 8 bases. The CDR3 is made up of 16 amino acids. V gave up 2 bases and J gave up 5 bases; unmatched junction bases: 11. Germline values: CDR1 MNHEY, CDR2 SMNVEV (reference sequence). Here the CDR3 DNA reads TGTGCCAGCAGTTTAGGGCTAGCGGGCGGCCGCGACGAGCAGTACTTC. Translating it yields CASSLGLAGGRDEQYF.

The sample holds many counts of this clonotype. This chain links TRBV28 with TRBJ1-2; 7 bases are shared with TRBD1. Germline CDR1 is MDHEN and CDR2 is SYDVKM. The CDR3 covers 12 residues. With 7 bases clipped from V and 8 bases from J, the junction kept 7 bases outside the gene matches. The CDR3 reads CASTPTGIGYTF. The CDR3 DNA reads TGTGCCAGCACCCCGACAGGGATAGGCTACACCTTC.

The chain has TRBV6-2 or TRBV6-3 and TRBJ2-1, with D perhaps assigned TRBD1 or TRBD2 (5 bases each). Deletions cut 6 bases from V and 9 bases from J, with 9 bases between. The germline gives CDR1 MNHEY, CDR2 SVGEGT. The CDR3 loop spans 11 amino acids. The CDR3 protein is CASSRDVEQFF. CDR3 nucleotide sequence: TGTGCCAGCAGCCGGGACGTTGAGCAGTTCTTC.

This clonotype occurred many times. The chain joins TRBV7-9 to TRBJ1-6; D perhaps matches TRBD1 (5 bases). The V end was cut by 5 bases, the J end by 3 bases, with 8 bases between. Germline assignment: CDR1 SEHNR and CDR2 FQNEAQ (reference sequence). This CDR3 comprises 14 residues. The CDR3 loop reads CASSLDSYNSPLHF. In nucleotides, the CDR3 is TGTGCCAGCAGCCTCGACAGCTATAATTCACCCCTCCACTTT.

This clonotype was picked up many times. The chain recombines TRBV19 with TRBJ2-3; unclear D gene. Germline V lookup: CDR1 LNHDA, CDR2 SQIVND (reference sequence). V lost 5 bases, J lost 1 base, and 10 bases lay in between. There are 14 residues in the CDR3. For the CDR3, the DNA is TGTGCCAGTAGTGCCCTACGTGGCACAGATACGCAGTATTTT. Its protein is CASSALRGTDTQYF.